Each of the 6 T cell receptor beta chains below was sequenced from the same sample in a study of blood T cell repertoires in COVID-19. The repertoire was sequenced with immunoSEQ multiplex PCR; TCRdb's copy has only in-frame clones and lacks some. Of about 260,000 clones listed, around 90% are singletons. The sequenced sample was peripheral blood. These receptors were taken from a woman aged 70-85 years with COVID-19, enrolled during active disease.

This clone appeared many times. The J gene is TRBJ1-1, the V gene TRBV2, with D perhaps TRBD1 (6 bases). Trimming took off 6 bases at V and 2 bases at J, with 10 bases between the two ends. The germline V gene encodes CDR1 SNHLY and CDR2 FYNNEI. The CDR3 is 13 residues long. The CDR3, as DNA: TGTGCCAGCAGAGGACAGCCAAACACTGAAGCTTTCTTT. Amino acids: CASRGQPNTEAFF.

The J gene is TRBJ1-5, the V gene TRBV5-5, with 8 nucleotides matching TRBD1. The CDR3 has 14 residues. V trimming: 3 bases; J trimming: 6 bases; junction bases outside the gene matches: 5. Germline-derived CDR1 and CDR2 are SGHKS and YYEKEE (reference sequence). The CDR3 loop is CASSSDREGQPQHF. In DNA form, the CDR3 reads TGTGCCAGCAGCTCGGACAGGGAAGGTCAGCCCCAGCATTTT.

The chain combines TRBV7-3 with TRBJ2-2; 9 nucleotides line up with TRBD1. V shed 5 bases and J 3 bases; nucleotides not matched to a gene: 7. CDR3 length: 16 residues. Germline V lookup: CDR1 SGHTA, CDR2 FQGTGA. CDR3 bases: TGTGCCAGCAGCGAGGACAGGGGCGAGGACACCGGGGAGCTGTTTTTT. It specifies CASSEDRGEDTGELFF. The entire variable domain, with the rest obtained from reference TRBV7-3 and TRBJ2-2, is as follows: GAGVSQTPSNKVTEKGKYVELRCDPISGHTALYWYRQSLGQGPEFLIYFQGTGAADDSGLPNDRFFAVRPEGSVSTLKIQRTERGDSAVYLCASSEDRGEDTGELFFGEGSRLTVL.

The V call is TRBV11-2, the J call TRBJ2-7; TRBD2 matches 12 bases. The CDR3 runs 17 residues. J was trimmed by 0 bases and V by 1 base; bases with no gene match: 4. The germline CDR1 and CDR2 sequences are SGHAT and FQNNGV. As DNA, the CDR3 is TGTGCCAGCAGCTTAGGGGGACTAGCGGGTTACTCCTACGAGCAGTACTTC. It yields the protein CASSLGGLAGYSYEQYF. Full variable domain (outside the CDR3, taken from reference TRBV11-2 and TRBJ2-7): EAGVAQSPRYKIIEKRQSVAFWCNPISGHATLYWYQQILGQGPKLLIQFQNNGVVDDSQLPKDRFSAERLKGVDSTLKIQPAKLEDSAVYLCASSLGGLAGYSYEQYFGPGTRLTVT.

The chain recombines TRBV7-8 with TRBJ2-1; D remains unclear. Germline CDR1 and CDR2: SGHVS and FQNEAQ. This CDR3 is built from 13 residues. Trimming pared 5 bases from V and 7 bases from J, leaving 12 bases between. In DNA, the CDR3 is TGTGCCAGCAGCCCCGCTCCTAGGAATGAGCAGTTCTTC. Its protein is CASSPAPRNEQFF.

The chain links TRBV5-1 to TRBJ2-1; 11 bases fit TRBD2. Per germline, CDR1 SGHRS and CDR2 YFSETQ. After removal of 3 bases from V and 10 bases from J, the junction contained 9 bases not matched to a gene. CDR3 length: 15 amino acids. CDR3 sequence: CASSSLAGGNLEQFF. CDR3 coding DNA: TGCGCCAGCAGCTCGCTAGCGGGAGGTAATTTGGAGCAGTTCTTC.